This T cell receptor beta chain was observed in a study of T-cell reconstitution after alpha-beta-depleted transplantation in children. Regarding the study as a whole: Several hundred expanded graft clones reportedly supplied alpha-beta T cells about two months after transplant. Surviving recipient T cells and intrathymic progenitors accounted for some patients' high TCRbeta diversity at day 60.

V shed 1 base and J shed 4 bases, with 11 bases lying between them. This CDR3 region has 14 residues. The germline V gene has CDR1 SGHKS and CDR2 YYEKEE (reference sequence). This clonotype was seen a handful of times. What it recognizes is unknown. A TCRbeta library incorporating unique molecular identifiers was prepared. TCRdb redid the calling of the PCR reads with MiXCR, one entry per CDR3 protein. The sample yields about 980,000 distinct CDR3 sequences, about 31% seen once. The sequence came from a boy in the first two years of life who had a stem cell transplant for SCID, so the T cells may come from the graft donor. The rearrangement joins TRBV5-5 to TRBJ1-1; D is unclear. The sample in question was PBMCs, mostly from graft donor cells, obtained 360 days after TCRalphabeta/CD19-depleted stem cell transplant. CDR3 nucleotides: TGTGCCAGCAGCTTGTTTGGGCCCGGCACTGAAGCTTTCTTT. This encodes CASSLFGPGTEAFF. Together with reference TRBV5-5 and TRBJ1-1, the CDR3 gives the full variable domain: DAGVTQSPTHLIKTRGQQVTLRCSPISGHKSVSWYQQVLGQGPQFIFQYYEKEERGRGNFPDRFSARQFPNYSSELNVNALLLGDSALYLCASSLFGPGTEAFFGQGTRLTVV.